This T cell receptor beta chain came from a study of blood T cell repertoires in COVID-19. Profiled with immunoSEQ multiplex PCR; TCRdb holds only in-frame clones, not every one. The data show approximately 500,000 clones, 89% seen once. Germline V gene lookup returns CDR1 SGHNT and CDR2 YENEEA. The CDR3 is 12 residues long. V was clipped by 6 bases and J by 14 bases; unmatched bases: 7. The gene calls are TRBV11-3 and TRBJ2-3; 11 bases line up with TRBD2. The sample was peripheral blood. The TCR comes from a man aged 18 to 29 with COVID-19, enrolled during active disease. CDR3 DNA sequence: TGTGCCAGCAGTCCAATAGCGGGAGGGTGGTATTTT. Amino acid sequence: CASSPIAGGWYF.